Following are 10 T cell receptor beta chains from one sample sequenced in a study of cytomegalovirus exposure and HLA in healthy donors. The method was immunoSEQ multiplex PCR; TCRdb's version includes in-frame clones alone and lacks a portion of them. The sample has about 82,000 clones, 85% to 95% seen once. The sequencing input was PBMCs. The origin of the receptors is a man aged 18 to 29 in good health and CMV-seronegative.

The V call is TRBV5-1, the J call TRBJ2-7, with TRBD1 identical over 9 bases. V shed 5 bases, J shed 3 bases, and the junction held 6 bases outside the gene matches. The CDR3 length is 14 residues. CDR1 and CDR2 (germline): SGHRS, YFSETQ. CDR3 sequence: CASRGQGPLYEQYF. CDR3 DNA: TGCGCCAGCAGAGGACAGGGGCCGCTCTACGAGCAGTACTTC.

This clone was seen a single time. This chain joins TRBV11-2 and TRBJ1-2, with 7 bases fitting TRBD1. Germline V gene lookup returns CDR1 SGHAT and CDR2 FQNNGV. With V trimmed by 6 bases and J by 2 bases, 9 bases remained unmatched. The CDR3 loop spans 15 amino acids. The CDR3 region is CASRKGGTANYGYTF. The CDR3 nucleotides read TGTGCCAGCAGAAAAGGGGGGACAGCCAACTATGGCTACACCTTC.

This rearrangement joins TRBV6-6 to TRBJ2-7; D unclear. CDR3 length: 15 residues. Germline CDR1 is MNHNY and CDR2 is SVGAGI (reference sequence). V lost 6 bases and J 2 bases, leaving 17 bases between the germline ends. Here the CDR3 reads CASRPDLGRTYEQYF. CDR3 DNA sequence: TGTGCCAGCAGACCCGATCTGGGCAGAACCTACGAGCAGTACTTC.

V is TRBV10-2 and J is TRBJ1-4; D remains unclear. CDR3 length equals 13 residues. Trimming removed 4 bases from V and 8 bases from J, with 11 bases in between. Germline assignment: CDR1 WSHSY and CDR2 SAAADI. Here the CDR3 DNA reads TGCGCCAGCAGTGGGGCCCGCCGCGAAAAACTGTTTTTT. Its protein product is CASSGARREKLFF.

The chain recombines TRBV5-1 with TRBJ2-7; a weak D match, TRBD2 (5 bases). Germline V gene sequence: CDR1 SGHRS, CDR2 YFSETQ. The CDR3 has 14 residues. Between the trimmed V and J ends, which lost 2 bases and 0 bases, there was a span of 9 bases. In DNA form, the CDR3 reads TGCGCCAGCAGCTTAGGAACTAGCTCCTACGAGCAGTACTTC. Protein product: CASSLGTSSYEQYF. Full variable domain (rest looked up from reference TRBV5-1 and TRBJ2-7): KAGVTQTPRYLIKTRGQQVTLSCSPISGHRSVSWYQQTPGQGLQFLFEYFSETQRNKGNFPGRFSGRQFSNSRSEMNVSTLELGDSALYLCASSLGTSSYEQYFGPGTRLTVT.

The J gene is TRBJ1-3, the V gene TRBV5-4; a possible D gene is TRBD1 (5 bases). V was pared by 0 bases and J by 0 bases, with 7 bases between. The CDR3 contains 15 residues. From germline, CDR1 is SGHNT and CDR2 YYREEE (reference sequence). The chain's CDR3 is CASSLGGVSGNTIYF. DNA of the CDR3: TGTGCCAGCAGCTTGGGGGGCGTCTCTGGAAACACCATATATTTT. The full variable domain, completed using reference TRBV5-4 and TRBJ1-3, is ETGVTQSPTHLIKTRGQQVTLRCSSQSGHNTVSWYQQALGQGPQFIFQYYREEENGRGNFPPRFSGLQFPNYSSELNVNALELDDSALYLCASSLGGVSGNTIYFGEGSWLTVV.

The CDR3 spells CASSTGTGGGDEQFF. In DNA form, the CDR3 reads TGTGCCAGCAGTACCGGGACAGGGGGCGGGGATGAGCAGTTCTTC. The rearrangement joins TRBV6-4 to TRBJ2-1; 12 positions match TRBD1. Germline loops: CDR1 MRHNA, CDR2 SNTAGT. The length of the CDR3 is 15 residues. Trimming took 5 bases from V and 8 from J; bases not matched to a gene: 7.

The chain couples TRBV6-1 to TRBJ2-1; D remains unclear. Trimming took 4 bases from V and 0 from J, leaving 10 bases between them. Germline CDR1 and CDR2: MNHNS and SASEGT. The CDR3 runs to 15 residues. The CDR3 region is CASSVLAISYNEQFF. The CDR3 DNA follows: TGTGCCAGCAGTGTTTTAGCAATCTCCTACAATGAGCAGTTCTTC.

The gene calls are TRBV7-9 and TRBJ2-7, with 7 bases fitting TRBD1. Trimming took 3 bases from V and 2 from J; bases not matched to a gene: 4. This CDR3 contains 14 residues. CDR1 SEHNR and CDR2 FQNEAQ come from the germline V gene (reference sequence). The CDR3 loop is CASSFPGTAYEQYF. The DNA for the CDR3 is TGTGCCAGCAGCTTCCCCGGGACAGCCTACGAGCAGTACTTC.

This clone was seen a few times. J is TRBJ2-7 and V is TRBV5-1; 10 bases map to TRBD1. Germline lookup yields CDR1 SGHRS and CDR2 YFSETQ. The CDR3 is 15 amino acids. The V segment lost 4 bases and the J segment 4 bases; nucleotides outside the gene matches: 8. CDR3 DNA sequence: TGCGCCAGCAGCCTCTACCGGACAGGGGGGTACGAGCAGTACTTC. Protein product: CASSLYRTGGYEQYF.